This T cell receptor (beta chain) appears in the sequencing data of a study of shared clonotypes between healthy human individuals. Study-wide results and limits: Clonotypes shared by all four sorted-subset donors had higher generation probabilities than non-shared clonotypes. Generally, naive subsets (rather than memory subsets) showed larger estimated richness. Shared clonotypes: about 4.6% naive CD4, around 4% naive CD8, 2.3% memory CD4, 0.4% memory CD8.

As for this clone: Antigen: not known.

Sequencing used immunoSEQ multiplex PCR; TCRdb keeps in-frame clones, though not all of them. This sample has 2 million to 2.5 million clones, with more than 85% found just once. Per germline, CDR1 MNHEY and CDR2 SVGAGI. J lost 4 bases, V lost 4 bases, and 6 bases had no gene match. The CDR3 consists of 14 residues. CD45RO negativity and positive selection for CCR7 defined naive CD8 cells, a population that excluded terminally differentiated effector memory CD45RA+ cells. Healthy adults negative for HIV, lacking recent acute infections or vaccinations, served as donors. The origin of this receptor is a man younger than 35 in good health. Some clones in this sample may be carry-over from other donors' samples. The sequencing sample was made of naive CD8+ T cells from PBMCs. V is TRBV6-5 and J is TRBJ1-1; 7 bases are shared with TRBD1. The CDR3 here is CASSLHRGGTEAFF. In DNA form, the CDR3 reads TGTGCCAGCAGTTTACACAGGGGCGGCACTGAAGCTTTCTTT.